The 24 T cell receptor beta chains listed next were all sequenced from one sample in a study of shared clonotypes between healthy human individuals. Assay: immunoSEQ multiplex PCR; the TCRdb copy retains only in-frame clones and omits some. This sample carries roughly 500,000 clones, 60% to 80% of them seen once, and the ten largest clones take 9.5% to 15%. The sequencing input was PBMCs. These receptor sequences come from a woman between 40 and 50 years old in good health. Some clones in this sample may be carry-over from other donors' samples.

This chain uses TRBV7-8 with TRBJ2-5, with D tentatively TRBD1 (6 bases). In germline, CDR1 is SGHVS, CDR2 FQNEAQ. The CDR3 has 16 residues. Trimming shortened V by 3 bases and J by 4 bases, and 18 bases separated the two germline ends. The CDR3 DNA sequence: TGTGCCAGCAGCTTGAGGTCAGGGGCCAATTTAGAGACCCAGTACTTC. It specifies CASSLRSGANLETQYF.

The chain is built from TRBV5-1 and TRBJ1-2, with 11 bases that match TRBD1. CDR3 size: 16 residues. Germline lookup yields CDR1 SGHRS and CDR2 YFSETQ. Germline trimming cut 3 bases from V and 1 base from J; bases unmatched to any gene: 5. This CDR3 reads CASSSGQGADNYGYTF. CDR3 DNA sequence: TGCGCCAGCAGCTCTGGACAGGGGGCTGATAACTATGGCTACACCTTC.

V gene TRBV11-2 combines with J gene TRBJ2-3; 7 bases agree with TRBD2. The ends lost 6 bases at V and 4 bases at J; junction bases unmatched: 7. Germline V gene sequence: CDR1 SGHAT, CDR2 FQNNGV. The CDR3 is 14 residues long. DNA for the CDR3: TGTGCCAGCAGGAATATGGGAGGGTCAGATACGCAGTATTTT. This translates into CASRNMGGSDTQYF.

This chain uses TRBV5-1 with TRBJ1-3; D is perhaps TRBD1 (5 bases). This CDR3 is built from 17 residues. Trimming left V 4 bases short and J 2 bases short, with 19 bases between. Germline V gives CDR1 SGHRS, CDR2 YFSETQ. The CDR3 spells CASSDTWGVGTGNTIYF. The CDR3 DNA reads as TGCGCCAGCAGCGATACGTGGGGGGTCGGTACTGGAAACACCATATATTTT.

The chain carries TRBV19 and TRBJ2-1; TRBD2 might be the D (5 bases). V lost 3 bases and J 2 bases, leaving 23 bases between the germline ends. Germline loops: CDR1 LNHDA, CDR2 SQIVND (reference sequence). The CDR3 length is 19 residues. CDR3 region: CASSMGFGLGSQTYNEQFF. The CDR3 DNA follows: TGTGCCAGTAGTATGGGTTTCGGACTGGGCTCGCAGACCTACAATGAGCAGTTCTTC.

A remark on this clone: A much larger clone lies one base from this, so it may be a read error. CDR3 DNA sequence: TGCGACAGCAGCCATAGAAACACTGAAGCTTTCTTT. Translated, it gives CDSSHRNTEAFF. The J gene is TRBJ1-1, the V gene TRBV4-3; D remains ambiguous. There are 12 residues in the CDR3. Germline lookup yields CDR1 LGHNA and CDR2 YSLEER.

This clone was counted only a few times. The rearrangement links TRBV6-4 to TRBJ1-1; TRBD1 might be the D (5 bases). Germline V gives CDR1 MRHNA, CDR2 SNTAGT. The CDR3 spans 14 residues. V lost 3 bases and J 7 bases, leaving 15 bases between the germline ends. This CDR3 is CASSERGENSEAFF. The CDR3 DNA reads TGTGCCAGCAGTGAGCGGGGGGAGAATAGTGAAGCTTTCTTT.

In DNA form, the CDR3 reads TGCAGCGTAACTAGCGGGAGTCCCGAGCAGTACTTC. Amino acid sequence: CSVTSGSPEQYF. The V and J genes are TRBV29-1 and TRBJ2-7, with 11 bases lining up with TRBD2. V was clipped by 6 bases and J by 6 bases; unmatched bases: 4. Germline V lookup: CDR1 SQVTM, CDR2 ANQGSEA. The CDR3 extends over 12 amino acids.

The V call is TRBV28, the J call TRBJ1-2; no clear D. The germline V and J ends were trimmed by 2 bases and 4 bases, with 8 bases remaining between them. This CDR3 contains 13 residues. The germline gives CDR1 MDHEN, CDR2 SYDVKM. The CDR3 sequence: CASSLTTSYGYTF. CDR3 in DNA: TGTGCCAGCAGTTTAACCACCAGCTATGGCTACACCTTC.

The chain couples TRBV30 to TRBJ1-6; D uncertain. V was cut by 4 bases and J by 7 bases, with 11 bases left in between. The germline V gene encodes CDR1 GTSNPN and CDR2 SVGIG (reference sequence). The CDR3 is made up of 13 amino acids. The CDR3: CAWTLVSNSPLHF. The DNA for the CDR3 is TGTGCCTGGACCCTAGTCTCCAATTCACCCCTCCACTTT.

V is TRBV7-3 and J is TRBJ2-5, with 11 positions matching TRBD2. Trimming cost V 5 bases and J 4 bases; bases outside gene matches: 6. CDR3 size: 15 residues. Germline V CDR1 and CDR2: SGHTA, FQGTGA. The CDR3 DNA is TGTGCCAGCAGCCTGACTAGCGGGATGGGAGAGACCCAGTACTTC. Translating it yields CASSLTSGMGETQYF.

The chain recombines TRBV30 with TRBJ2-3; 8 nucleotides match TRBD1. This CDR3 has 12 residues. The V segment lost 2 bases and the J segment 9 bases; nucleotides outside the gene matches: 4. CDR1 and CDR2 from the germline V gene are GTSNPN and SVGIG (reference sequence). The CDR3 DNA reads as TGTGCCTGGAGTCGACAGGGGATCACGCAGTATTTT. It codes for CAWSRQGITQYF. Based on the CDR3 plus reference TRBV30 and TRBJ2-3, the full variable domain is SQTIHQWPATLVQPVGSPLSLECTVEGTSNPNLYWYRQAAGRGLQLLFYSVGIGQISSEVPQNLSASRPQDRQFILSSKKLLLSDSGFYLCAWSRQGITQYFGPGTRLTVL.

The chain combines TRBV6-6 with TRBJ1-4, with 7 bases matching TRBD1. The CDR3 extends over 14 amino acids. The V gene end was trimmed by 2 bases and the J gene end by 5 bases; junction bases not matched to a gene: 2. Germline CDR1 is MNHNY and CDR2 is SVGAGI (reference sequence). As DNA, the CDR3 is TGTGCCAGCAGTTACCCGGGACAGAATGAAAAACTGTTTTTT. Residues: CASSYPGQNEKLFF.

There are many counts of this clone. The chain employs TRBV29-1 and TRBJ2-3; a weak D match, TRBD2 (6 bases). CDR1 and CDR2 (germline): SQVTM, ANQGSEA. Trimming stripped 1 base from V and 6 bases from J, with 20 bases between. The CDR3 contains 16 residues. The CDR3 region is CSVEGGRWAGRDTQYF. The CDR3 region has the DNA TGCAGCGTTGAAGGTGGACGTTGGGCAGGGAGGGATACGCAGTATTTT.

V gene TRBV7-6 combines with J gene TRBJ2-3; 12 bases align to TRBD1. The trim removed 4 bases at V and 0 bases at J, leaving 14 bases unmatched. CDR1 and CDR2 from the germline V gene are SGHVS and FNYEAQ. The CDR3 extends over 20 amino acids. The CDR3 sequence: CASSSGPNRDRGPSTDTQYF. The CDR3 coding sequence is TGTGCCAGCAGCTCTGGCCCCAACCGGGACAGGGGGCCGAGCACAGATACGCAGTATTTT.

V gene TRBV15 combines with J gene TRBJ2-5; TRBD1 aligns across 8 bases. The V gene's germline CDR1 is LNHNV and CDR2 YYDKDF (reference sequence). The ends lost 4 bases at V and 5 bases at J; junction bases unmatched: 6. This CDR3 has 14 residues. CDR3 region: CATSKRTGMETQYF. CDR3 coding DNA: TGTGCCACCAGCAAAAGGACAGGGATGGAGACCCAGTACTTC.

V gene TRBV30 combines with J gene TRBJ2-5, with 8 bases matching TRBD1. Germline CDR1 GTSNPN, CDR2 SVGIG (reference sequence). The ends lost 4 bases at V and 5 bases at J; junction bases unmatched: 6. The CDR3 is 13 residues long. CDR3 nucleotides: TGTGCCTGGATGTCAGGGGGCCTGGAGACCCAGTACTTC. Its protein product is CAWMSGGLETQYF.

The rearrangement links TRBV28 to TRBJ2-5; 7 nucleotides align to TRBD1. Germline V gene data show CDR1 as MDHEN and CDR2 as SYDVKM. Trimming removed 6 bases from V and 2 bases from J; junction bases left unmatched: 0. The CDR3 runs to 12 residues. The CDR3: CASSRGQETQYF. The CDR3 nucleotides are TGTGCCAGCAGCAGGGGGCAAGAGACCCAGTACTTC.

The chain is built from TRBV18 and TRBJ2-3; 7 bases are a match to TRBD1. This CDR3 has 15 residues. The trim removed 3 bases at V and 6 bases at J, leaving 9 bases unmatched. The germline CDR1 and CDR2 sequences are KGHSH and LQKENI. The CDR3 DNA reads TGTGCCAGCTCACCCGTCACGACAGGGCTGGATACGCAGTATTTT. Translated: CASSPVTTGLDTQYF.

The CDR3 sequence: CASRTLAEAYNEQFF. The CDR3 bases are TGTGCCAGCAGGACTTTAGCGGAGGCCTACAATGAGCAGTTCTTC. This chain uses TRBV2 with TRBJ2-1, with D tentatively TRBD2 (6 bases). This CDR3 is 15 amino acids long. Germline CDR1 reads SNHLY; CDR2 reads FYNNEI. V lost 6 bases and J 2 bases, leaving 14 bases between the germline ends.

There are a few counts of this clone. The V gene is TRBV4-1, the J gene TRBJ2-1; weak D call: TRBD1 (6 bases). CDR3 length equals 14 residues. Trimming removed 2 bases at V and 4 bases at J, with 9 bases between. The V gene's germline CDR1 is MGHRA and CDR2 YSYEKL. The DNA for the CDR3 is TGCGCCAGCAGCCAATTAGGGGGTTACAATGAGCAGTTCTTC. Translated, it gives CASSQLGGYNEQFF.

The CDR3 DNA reads TGTGCCAGCAGCCAAGATCTGTCGGGGAGGGCCGGTGATACGCAGTATTTT. Its protein is CASSQDLSGRAGDTQYF. This chain connects TRBV4-2 to TRBJ2-3, with 7 bases matching TRBD2. The CDR3 contains 17 residues. The J segment lost 6 bases and the V segment lost 0 bases, leaving 12 bases of the junction unmatched. Germline V gene sequence: CDR1 LGHNA, CDR2 YNFKEQ.

The genes are TRBV5-1 and TRBJ1-3; D is possibly TRBD1 (5 bases). The length of the CDR3 is 15 residues. CDR1 SGHRS and CDR2 YFSETQ come from the germline V gene. Trimming took off 5 bases at V and 0 bases at J, with 12 bases between the two ends. CDR3 sequence: CASSKQGFSGNTIYF. CDR3 DNA: TGCGCCAGCAGTAAGCAGGGATTCTCTGGAAACACCATATATTTT. The variable domain in full, with the rest retrieved from reference TRBV5-1 and TRBJ1-3, is KAGVTQTPRYLIKTRGQQVTLSCSPISGHRSVSWYQQTPGQGLQFLFEYFSETQRNKGNFPGRFSGRQFSNSRSEMNVSTLELGDSALYLCASSKQGFSGNTIYFGEGSWLTVV.

This chain joins TRBV10-2 and TRBJ2-7, with unresolved D. The CDR3 length is 16 residues. V was trimmed by 5 bases and J by 0 bases, leaving 17 bases between them. CDR1 is WSHSY, CDR2 SAAADI, per germline. CDR3 in amino acids: CASSPTTTRSSYEQYF. The CDR3 DNA reads as TGCGCCAGCAGTCCCACAACTACAAGGAGCTCCTACGAGCAGTACTTC.